This T cell receptor beta chain was sequenced for a study of blood T cell repertoires in COVID-19. Study information: Sites in the United States, Italy and Spain provided acute and convalescent COVID-19 samples. Sources were T cells, B-cell-depleted T cells, or PBMCs; the material itself was cDNA or gDNA.

The repertoire was sequenced with immunoSEQ multiplex PCR; TCRdb's copy has only in-frame clones and lacks some. The data show some 150,000 clones, around 80% seen once. This CDR3 contains 14 residues. The V end was cut by 4 bases, the J end by 0 bases, with 7 bases between. Germline-derived CDR1 and CDR2 are KGHDR and SFDVKD. This sequence joins TRBV24-1 and TRBJ2-3; D is undetermined. The TCR originated in a woman in her fifties or sixties with acute or convalescent COVID-19. The sample comprised peripheral blood. The DNA for the CDR3 is TGTGCCACCAGTGACACGGTAAGCACAGATACGCAGTATTTT. Translating it yields CATSDTVSTDTQYF.